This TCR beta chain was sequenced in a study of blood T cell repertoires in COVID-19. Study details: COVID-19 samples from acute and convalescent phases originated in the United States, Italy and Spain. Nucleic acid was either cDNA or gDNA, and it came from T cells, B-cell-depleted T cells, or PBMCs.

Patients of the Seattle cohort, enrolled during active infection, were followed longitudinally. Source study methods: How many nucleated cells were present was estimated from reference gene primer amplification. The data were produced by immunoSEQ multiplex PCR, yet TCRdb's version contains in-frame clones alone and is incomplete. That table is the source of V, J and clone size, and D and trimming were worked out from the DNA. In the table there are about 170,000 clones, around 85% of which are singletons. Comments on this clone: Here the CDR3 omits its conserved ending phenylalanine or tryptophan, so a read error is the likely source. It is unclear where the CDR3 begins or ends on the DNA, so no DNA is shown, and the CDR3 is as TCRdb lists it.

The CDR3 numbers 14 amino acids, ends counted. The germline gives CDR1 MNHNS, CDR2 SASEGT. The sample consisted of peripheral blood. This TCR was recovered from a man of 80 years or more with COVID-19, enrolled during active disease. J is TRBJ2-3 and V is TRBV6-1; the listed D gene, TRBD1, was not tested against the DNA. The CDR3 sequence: CASSEARDRALFWA.